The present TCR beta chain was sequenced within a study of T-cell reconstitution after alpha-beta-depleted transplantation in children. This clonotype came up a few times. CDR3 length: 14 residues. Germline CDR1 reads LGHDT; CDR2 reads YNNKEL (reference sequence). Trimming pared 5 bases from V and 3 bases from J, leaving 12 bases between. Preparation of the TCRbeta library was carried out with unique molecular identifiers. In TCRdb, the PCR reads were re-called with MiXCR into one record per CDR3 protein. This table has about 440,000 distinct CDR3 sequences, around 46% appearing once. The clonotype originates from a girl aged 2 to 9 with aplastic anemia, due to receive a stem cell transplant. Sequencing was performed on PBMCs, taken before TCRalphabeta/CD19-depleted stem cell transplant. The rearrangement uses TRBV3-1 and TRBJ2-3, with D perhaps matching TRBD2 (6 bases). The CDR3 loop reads CASSSPGGTDTQYF. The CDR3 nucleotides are TGTGCCAGCAGCTCCCCCGGAGGGACAGATACGCAGTATTTT.